A selection of T cell receptor beta chains follows, all from one sample in a study of blood T cell repertoires in COVID-19. The table came from immunoSEQ multiplex PCR; TCRdb's copy has only in-frame clones and leaves some out. The data hold some 150,000 clones, with 75% to 85% observed a single time. The sequencing sample was made of peripheral blood. These receptors were taken from a man in his sixties with active or convalescent COVID-19. Both conserved end residues are trimmed from each CDR3. Each record gives: V gene, D gene, J gene, CDR3 protein. A D gene is named only where the DNA matches it firmly.

TRBV6-2/TRBV6-3	TRBD2	TRBJ2-2	ASSYSRGTGGDTGELF
TRBV5-6	TRBD1	TRBJ1-5	ASSFGQGIFQPQH
TRBV19	.	TRBJ2-7	ASSKTEGSSYEQY
TRBV6-2/TRBV6-3	.	TRBJ1-1	ASSYTQTAMNTEAF
TRBV24-1	.	TRBJ2-1	ATTTEQGYEQF
TRBV6-1	.	TRBJ2-2	ASSEAQGGGELF
TRBV27	.	TRBJ1-1	ASSFRRGGSEAF
TRBV5-1	.	TRBJ1-6	ASSLDPDSPLH
TRBV7-2	.	TRBJ2-4	ASSLEWTIAKNIQY
TRBV7-9	TRBD1	TRBJ2-7	ASSGPDRGEQY
TRBV11-2	TRBD1	TRBJ1-2	ASSLSTGIYGYT
TRBV5-5	TRBD1	TRBJ1-5	ASSPGTGNQPQH
TRBV5-1	.	TRBJ2-1	ASSLSTGSIEQF
TRBV11-2	TRBD2	TRBJ2-1	ASSYGLAGGNEQF
TRBV5-6	.	TRBJ2-7	ASSTGRTSYEQY
TRBV5-5	TRBD2	TRBJ2-2	ASSRRLAGGTGELF
TRBV7-9	.	TRBJ2-3	ASSLDRDTDTQY
TRBV20-1	TRBD1	TRBJ2-7	SASDRDRASYEQY
TRBV9	TRBD1	TRBJ2-7	ASSEQGAFYEQY
TRBV9	.	TRBJ1-2	ASSPTAGDGYT
TRBV11-1	.	TRBJ2-3	ASSLERSSDTQY
TRBV27	.	TRBJ1-6	ASSSGSSPLH
TRBV4-2	.	TRBJ2-1	ASSQEGRRDNEQF
TRBV6-2/TRBV6-3	TRBD2	TRBJ2-1	ASSPKGLVNEQF
TRBV24-1	.	TRBJ2-3	ATSDLGRGLEDTQY
TRBV7-3	.	TRBJ2-5	ASSHTFGGWQETQY
TRBV5-4	.	TRBJ2-2	ASSPTVVTGELF
TRBV12-5	.	TRBJ2-5	ASGLAGGTETQY
TRBV30	.	TRBJ1-4	AWTGQPNEKLF
TRBV2	.	TRBJ2-5	ASIGSREETQY
TRBV27	TRBD1	TRBJ2-7	ASSSWTGGNYEQY
TRBV23-1	TRBD1	TRBJ2-7	ASSPRTGTTEQY
TRBV28	.	TRBJ2-2	ASTGDTGELF
TRBV12-3/TRBV12-4	.	TRBJ2-7	ASRKDITYEQY
TRBV4-1	.	TRBJ2-2	ASSQVGGFNTGELF